This TCR beta chain derives from a study of T cell repertoires in cytomegalovirus infection. As for the study in general: Public signatures in TCR beta pointed to CMV infection and matching HLA type.

TCRdb re-called the reads with MiXCR, one entry per CDR3 protein. The data contain under 300,000 distinct CDR3 sequences, 15% to 20% of them singletons. Study-level points and caveats: Within the response measured ex vivo, HLA-C-restricted CMV-specific TCR beta clonotypes were dominant.

There are a few counts of this clonotype. Antigen specificity is unknown. The sequenced sample was CD8+ T cells from PBMCs. This TCR derives from a human donor in good health (CMV status not recorded). Some clones in this sample may be carry-over from other donors' samples.

The CDR3 here is CASSWTGRVGDEQFF. The DNA for the CDR3 is TGTGCCAGCAGTTGGACAGGGAGGGTCGGGGATGAGCAGTTCTTC. This chain connects TRBV6-6 to TRBJ2-1; possibly TRBD1 for D (8 bases). The CDR3 covers 15 residues. With 4 bases removed from V and 8 bases from J, the gap between germline ends came to 18 bases. The germline V gene has CDR1 MNHNY and CDR2 SVGAGI (reference sequence).